Sequencing of this TCR beta chain was carried out in a study of blood T cells in healthy people across ages. Findings and limits, study-wide: Age showed a roughly linear inverse relationship with TCR beta diversity per million T cells. Investigators treated diversity estimates from one million T cells as underestimates.

This clonotype was seen a single time. Its cognate antigen is unknown. A sample-barcoded 5' primer and a J-beta primer mix were used in a second PCR of about 6 to 11 cycles. Each of the cDNA molecules was tagged by a template-switch adaptor with 12 random nucleotides. TCRdb re-called the 5' RACE reads with MiXCR, one entry per CDR3 protein. This sample yields more than 1,400,000 distinct CDR3 sequences, of which roughly 40% are seen a single time; 7.9% belongs to the top ten. Extracted total RNA amounted to at least 6 micrograms for each sample. The germline V and J ends were trimmed by 7 bases and 0 bases, with 16 bases remaining between them. Germline CDR1 is DFQATT and CDR2 is SNEGSKA (reference sequence). The CDR3 has 15 residues.

Material: blood. The receptor was isolated from a woman aged 18-29 years in good health. The chain links TRBV20-1 to TRBJ1-5, with D maybe TRBD1 (5 bases). The CDR3 nucleotides are TGCAGTGTCAAGGGGCCTACATATAGCAATCAGCCCCAGCATTTT. Residues: CSVKGPTYSNQPQHF.